This TCR beta chain was sequenced in a study of blood T cell repertoires in COVID-19. Study information: Spain, Italy and the United States supplied samples that represented acute and convalescent COVID-19. T cells, B-cell-depleted T cells, or PBMCs supplied cDNA or gDNA.

Per the study methods: Researchers report that nucleated cell counts were estimated from reference gene primer amplification. Profiled with immunoSEQ multiplex PCR; TCRdb holds only in-frame clones, not every one. The DNA was the basis for D and trimming; V, J and clone size are from that table. The profile shows approximately 260,000 clones, about nine tenths of them singletons. The CDR3 is 12 residues long. Per germline, CDR1 KGHSH and CDR2 LQKENI. V was pared by 2 bases and J by 7 bases, with 5 bases between. The sequencing sample was made of peripheral blood. The J gene is TRBJ2-2, the V gene TRBV18, with D uncertain. The clonotype was recovered from a man aged 55-75 years who had recovered from COVID-19. The CDR3 reads CASSPVLGELFF. The CDR3 region has the DNA TGTGCCAGCTCACCAGTTCTCGGGGAGCTGTTTTTT.